This is a list of T cell receptor beta chains from one sample in a study of neurological immune-mediated disorders. TCRdb recomputed calls from the 5' RACE reads with MiXCR, one row per CDR3 protein. Here the sample spans tens of thousands of distinct CDR3 sequences, 3% to 4.5% being singletons. Material: PBMCs. These receptors were collected from a woman aged 45-65 years with multiple sclerosis. Each CDR3 is given with its conserved first and last residue. A D gene is named only where the DNA matches it firmly. Not every row has a clone size; where given, it reads once, few, many or a size class.

j_call: TRBJ2-7; d_call: -; clone_size: many; cdr3_length: 14; v_call: TRBV5-1; cdr3_aa: CASSRGTAGYEQYF; cdr3_nt: TGCGCCAGCAGCAGGGGGACGGCCGGCTACGAGCAGTACTTC
j_call: TRBJ1-1; d_call: TRBD1; clone_size: medium-sized; cdr3_length: 14; v_call: TRBV20-1; cdr3_aa: CSAIHRGRGTEAFF; cdr3_nt: TGCAGTGCTATACACAGGGGGCGGGGAACTGAAGCTTTCTTT
j_call: TRBJ2-2; d_call: -; clone_size: many; cdr3_length: 14; v_call: TRBV20-1; cdr3_aa: CSARVREDTGELFF; cdr3_nt: TGCAGTGCTAGAGTAAGGGAGGACACCGGGGAGCTGTTTTTT
j_call: TRBJ2-7; d_call: TRBD2; clone_size: many; cdr3_length: 14; v_call: TRBV20-1; cdr3_aa: CSVLLAGDSYEQYF; cdr3_nt: TGCAGTGTTTTACTAGCGGGGGATTCCTACGAGCAGTACTTC
j_call: TRBJ2-5; d_call: -; clone_size: many; cdr3_length: 12; v_call: TRBV6-1; cdr3_aa: CASSERWVTQYF; cdr3_nt: TGTGCCAGCAGTGAGCGATGGGTCACCCAGTACTTC
j_call: TRBJ2-1; d_call: TRBD2; clone_size: many; cdr3_length: 14; v_call: TRBV5-1; cdr3_aa: CASSPDGGGYEQFF; cdr3_nt: TGCGCCAGCAGCCCGGACGGGGGGGGCTATGAGCAGTTCTTC
j_call: TRBJ1-5; d_call: -; clone_size: many; cdr3_length: 16; v_call: TRBV28; cdr3_aa: CASSSAGTQSNQPQHF; cdr3_nt: TGTGCCAGCAGTTCCGCCGGGACACAAAGCAATCAGCCCCAGCATTTT
j_call: TRBJ2-2; d_call: -; clone_size: many; cdr3_length: 14; v_call: TRBV7-2; cdr3_aa: CASSLKGSTGELFF; cdr3_nt: TGTGCCAGCAGCTTAAAAGGGTCCACCGGGGAGCTGTTTTTT
j_call: TRBJ1-5; d_call: -; clone_size: many; cdr3_length: 15; v_call: TRBV7-2; cdr3_aa: CASSLGGWGNQPQHF; cdr3_nt: TGTGCCAGCAGCTTAGGTGGATGGGGCAATCAGCCCCAGCATTTT
j_call: TRBJ2-1; d_call: -; clone_size: many; cdr3_length: 13; v_call: TRBV5-1; cdr3_aa: CASSTQDGNEQFF; cdr3_nt: TGCGCCAGCAGCACTCAGGACGGGAATGAGCAGTTCTTC
j_call: TRBJ2-2; d_call: -; clone_size: many; cdr3_length: 13; v_call: TRBV20-1; cdr3_aa: CSVGAGYTGELFF; cdr3_nt: TGCAGTGTAGGGGCGGGGTACACCGGGGAGCTGTTTTTT
j_call: TRBJ1-1; d_call: -; clone_size: many; cdr3_length: 14; v_call: TRBV5-1; cdr3_aa: CASSPPGASTEAFF; cdr3_nt: TGCGCCAGCAGCCCCCCCGGGGCCAGCACTGAAGCTTTCTTT
j_call: TRBJ1-4; d_call: -; clone_size: many; cdr3_length: 12; v_call: TRBV29-1; cdr3_aa: CSVAQSGEKLFF; cdr3_nt: TGCAGCGTTGCCCAAAGCGGTGAAAAACTGTTTTTT
j_call: TRBJ2-2; d_call: TRBD2; clone_size: many; cdr3_length: 18; v_call: TRBV5-5; cdr3_aa: CASSPMSSGGTNTGELFF; cdr3_nt: TGTGCCAGCAGCCCCATGTCTAGCGGGGGGACGAACACCGGGGAGCTGTTTTTT
j_call: TRBJ2-5; d_call: -; clone_size: few; cdr3_length: 13; v_call: TRBV7-2; cdr3_aa: CASSLGPGETQYF; cdr3_nt: TGTGCCAGCAGCTTAGGGCCCGGAGAGACCCAGTACTTC
j_call: TRBJ1-2; d_call: -; clone_size: few; cdr3_length: 10; v_call: TRBV20-1; cdr3_aa: CSARDRIPSF; cdr3_nt: TGCAGTGCTCGCGACAGGATCCCTTCCTTC
j_call: TRBJ2-5; d_call: TRBD2; clone_size: many; cdr3_length: 13; v_call: TRBV27; cdr3_aa: CASSPGLAKTQYF; cdr3_nt: TGTGCCAGCAGTCCGGGACTAGCGAAGACCCAGTACTTC
j_call: TRBJ2-1; d_call: TRBD2; clone_size: many; cdr3_length: 15; v_call: TRBV20-1; cdr3_aa: CSARGGDYEYNEQFF; cdr3_nt: TGCAGTGCTAGAGGGGGGGACTACGAGTACAATGAGCAGTTCTTC
j_call: TRBJ1-2; d_call: TRBD1; clone_size: many; cdr3_length: 16; v_call: TRBV4-1; cdr3_aa: CASSQAPGQPNYGYTF; cdr3_nt: TGCGCCAGCAGCCAGGCCCCGGGACAGCCTAACTATGGCTACACCTTC
j_call: TRBJ2-1; d_call: -; clone_size: many; cdr3_length: 12; v_call: TRBV7-2; cdr3_aa: CASSLTVYEQFF; cdr3_nt: TGTGCCAGCAGCTTAACCGTATATGAGCAGTTCTTC
j_call: TRBJ2-7; d_call: -; clone_size: many; cdr3_length: 12; v_call: TRBV3-1; cdr3_aa: CASTAGTYEQYF; cdr3_nt: TGTGCCAGCACGGCAGGGACCTACGAGCAGTACTTC
j_call: TRBJ2-7; d_call: -; clone_size: many; cdr3_length: 16; v_call: TRBV4-2; cdr3_aa: CASSQVGGRGVVEQYF; cdr3_nt: TGTGCCAGCAGCCAAGTGGGGGGCAGAGGGGTGGTCGAGCAGTACTTC
j_call: TRBJ2-5; d_call: TRBD1; clone_size: many; cdr3_length: 13; v_call: TRBV6-5; cdr3_aa: CASRAPGQETQYF; cdr3_nt: TGTGCCAGCAGGGCCCCGGGACAGGAGACCCAGTACTTC
j_call: TRBJ2-3; d_call: TRBD2; clone_size: many; cdr3_length: 14; v_call: TRBV20-1; cdr3_aa: CSATSGGSTDTQYF; cdr3_nt: TGCAGTGCTACTAGCGGGGGGAGCACAGATACGCAGTATTTT
j_call: TRBJ2-3; d_call: TRBD2; clone_size: many; cdr3_length: 16; v_call: TRBV27; cdr3_aa: CASSPRGGRGTDTQYF; cdr3_nt: TGTGCCAGCAGTCCTCGGGGAGGGAGGGGCACAGATACGCAGTATTTT
j_call: TRBJ2-1; d_call: -; clone_size: few; cdr3_length: 13; v_call: TRBV4-3; cdr3_aa: CASSQDRGRKQFF; cdr3_nt: TGCGCCAGCAGCCAAGATAGGGGGAGGAAGCAGTTCTTC
j_call: TRBJ2-2; d_call: -; clone_size: many; cdr3_length: 17; v_call: TRBV5-5; cdr3_aa: CASNYEGKPSGTGELFF; cdr3_nt: TGTGCCAGCAACTACGAGGGGAAGCCTTCGGGCACCGGGGAGCTGTTTTTT
j_call: TRBJ2-3; d_call: -; clone_size: many; cdr3_length: 15; v_call: TRBV28; cdr3_aa: CASSPGRIRTDTQYF; cdr3_nt: TGTGCCAGCAGTCCCGGACGGATTCGCACAGATACGCAGTATTTT
j_call: TRBJ1-6; d_call: -; clone_size: -; cdr3_length: 12; v_call: TRBV3-1; cdr3_aa: CDSSKSYSPLHF; cdr3_nt: TGTGACAGCAGCAAAAGCTATTCACCCCTCCACTTT
j_call: TRBJ2-1; d_call: -; clone_size: many; cdr3_length: 13; v_call: TRBV5-6; cdr3_aa: CASSLTSYNEQFF; cdr3_nt: TGTGCCAGCAGCCTGACAAGCTACAATGAGCAGTTCTTC
j_call: TRBJ2-5; d_call: TRBD2; clone_size: many; cdr3_length: 16; v_call: TRBV7-6; cdr3_aa: CASSSTSGVFRETQYF; cdr3_nt: TGTGCCAGCAGCTCTACTAGCGGGGTCTTCCGGGAGACCCAGTACTTC
j_call: TRBJ1-5; d_call: -; clone_size: few; cdr3_length: 15; v_call: TRBV9; cdr3_aa: CASSVDGGENQPQHF; cdr3_nt: TGTGCCAGCAGCGTAGATGGGGGCGAGAATCAGCCCCAGCATTTT
j_call: TRBJ2-1; d_call: -; clone_size: -; cdr3_length: 14; v_call: TRBV10-3; cdr3_aa: CAISMERPYNEQFF; cdr3_nt: TGTGCCATCAGTATGGAACGACCCTACAATGAGCAGTTCTTC
j_call: TRBJ1-3; d_call: -; clone_size: many; cdr3_length: 10; v_call: TRBV12-3/TRBV12-4; cdr3_aa: CASSFPRLYF; cdr3_nt: TGTGCCAGCAGTTTCCCCCGATTATATTTT
j_call: TRBJ2-3; d_call: -; clone_size: many; cdr3_length: 14; v_call: TRBV29-1; cdr3_aa: CSVSEAGRTDTQYF; cdr3_nt: TGCAGCGTTTCAGAGGCCGGCCGCACAGATACGCAGTATTTT
j_call: TRBJ2-1; d_call: TRBD2; clone_size: -; cdr3_length: 15; v_call: TRBV4-2; cdr3_aa: CASSQVATSVNEQFF; cdr3_nt: TGTGCCAGCAGCCAAGTCGCGACTAGCGTCAATGAGCAGTTCTTC
j_call: TRBJ2-3; d_call: -; clone_size: many; cdr3_length: 15; v_call: TRBV5-1; cdr3_aa: CASSFDSGSTDTQYF; cdr3_nt: TGCGCCAGCAGCTTTGATTCGGGGTCCACAGATACGCAGTATTTT
j_call: TRBJ2-1; d_call: TRBD1; clone_size: many; cdr3_length: 16; v_call: TRBV5-1; cdr3_aa: CASSLQQGLTYNEQFF; cdr3_nt: TGCGCCAGCAGCCTTCAACAGGGGCTAACCTACAATGAGCAGTTCTTC
j_call: TRBJ2-5; d_call: -; clone_size: many; cdr3_length: 14; v_call: TRBV9; cdr3_aa: CASSEEGAQETQYF; cdr3_nt: TGTGCCAGCAGCGAGGAGGGGGCGCAAGAGACCCAGTACTTC
j_call: TRBJ2-2; d_call: -; clone_size: many; cdr3_length: 14; v_call: TRBV5-5; cdr3_aa: CASSLAVNTGELFF; cdr3_nt: TGTGCCAGCAGCTTGGCCGTGAACACCGGGGAGCTGTTTTTT
j_call: TRBJ2-7; d_call: TRBD1; clone_size: -; cdr3_length: 16; v_call: TRBV20-1; cdr3_aa: CSDHGTGAFLSYEQYF; cdr3_nt: TGCAGTGATCATGGGACAGGGGCTTTTTTATCCTACGAGCAGTACTTC
j_call: TRBJ2-2; d_call: -; clone_size: many; cdr3_length: 14; v_call: TRBV5-1; cdr3_aa: CASSSRWNTGELFF; cdr3_nt: TGCGCCAGCAGCTCGCGGTGGAACACCGGGGAGCTGTTTTTT
j_call: TRBJ1-1; d_call: TRBD1; clone_size: many; cdr3_length: 15; v_call: TRBV9; cdr3_aa: CASSDRQGKNTEAFF; cdr3_nt: TGTGCCAGCAGCGACCGACAGGGAAAGAACACTGAAGCTTTCTTT
j_call: TRBJ1-3; d_call: TRBD1; clone_size: many; cdr3_length: 16; v_call: TRBV3-1; cdr3_aa: CASSQGTGERGNTIYF; cdr3_nt: TGTGCCAGCAGCCAGGGGACAGGGGAAAGAGGAAACACCATATATTTT
j_call: TRBJ2-2; d_call: TRBD1; clone_size: many; cdr3_length: 17; v_call: TRBV7-9; cdr3_aa: CASSQGTGYANTGELFF; cdr3_nt: TGTGCCAGCAGCCAAGGGACAGGATACGCGAACACCGGGGAGCTGTTTTTT
j_call: TRBJ1-1; d_call: -; clone_size: many; cdr3_length: 15; v_call: TRBV10-3; cdr3_aa: CAISANELMNTEAFF; cdr3_nt: TGTGCCATCAGTGCTAATGAACTGATGAACACTGAAGCTTTCTTT
j_call: TRBJ1-3; d_call: -; clone_size: many; cdr3_length: 14; v_call: TRBV5-1; cdr3_aa: CASSLDRTGNTIYF; cdr3_nt: TGCGCCAGCAGCTTGGACAGAACTGGAAACACCATATATTTT
j_call: TRBJ1-5; d_call: -; clone_size: many; cdr3_length: 15; v_call: TRBV5-6; cdr3_aa: CASSIGGGTTQPQHF; cdr3_nt: TGTGCCAGCAGCATCGGAGGAGGGACCACCCAGCCCCAGCATTTT
j_call: TRBJ2-7; d_call: -; clone_size: many; cdr3_length: 13; v_call: TRBV29-1; cdr3_aa: CSVELDTSYEQYF; cdr3_nt: TGCAGCGTTGAATTGGACACCTCCTACGAGCAGTACTTC
j_call: TRBJ2-2; d_call: TRBD2; clone_size: many; cdr3_length: 14; v_call: TRBV20-1; cdr3_aa: CSALGLAGSGELFF; cdr3_nt: TGCAGTGCTTTGGGACTAGCGGGTTCCGGGGAGCTGTTTTTT
j_call: TRBJ2-7; d_call: TRBD1; clone_size: many; cdr3_length: 12; v_call: TRBV27; cdr3_aa: CARDRATYEQYF; cdr3_nt: TGTGCCAGGGACAGGGCGACCTACGAGCAGTACTTC
j_call: TRBJ2-1; d_call: TRBD2; clone_size: many; cdr3_length: 14; v_call: TRBV9; cdr3_aa: CASSISGGAYEQFF; cdr3_nt: TGTGCCAGCAGTATCAGCGGGGGGGCCTATGAGCAGTTCTTC
j_call: TRBJ2-3; d_call: TRBD2; clone_size: many; cdr3_length: 16; v_call: TRBV5-4; cdr3_aa: CASSLEGRGGSDTQYF; cdr3_nt: TGTGCCAGCAGCTTGGAAGGGCGGGGGGGGTCAGATACGCAGTATTTT